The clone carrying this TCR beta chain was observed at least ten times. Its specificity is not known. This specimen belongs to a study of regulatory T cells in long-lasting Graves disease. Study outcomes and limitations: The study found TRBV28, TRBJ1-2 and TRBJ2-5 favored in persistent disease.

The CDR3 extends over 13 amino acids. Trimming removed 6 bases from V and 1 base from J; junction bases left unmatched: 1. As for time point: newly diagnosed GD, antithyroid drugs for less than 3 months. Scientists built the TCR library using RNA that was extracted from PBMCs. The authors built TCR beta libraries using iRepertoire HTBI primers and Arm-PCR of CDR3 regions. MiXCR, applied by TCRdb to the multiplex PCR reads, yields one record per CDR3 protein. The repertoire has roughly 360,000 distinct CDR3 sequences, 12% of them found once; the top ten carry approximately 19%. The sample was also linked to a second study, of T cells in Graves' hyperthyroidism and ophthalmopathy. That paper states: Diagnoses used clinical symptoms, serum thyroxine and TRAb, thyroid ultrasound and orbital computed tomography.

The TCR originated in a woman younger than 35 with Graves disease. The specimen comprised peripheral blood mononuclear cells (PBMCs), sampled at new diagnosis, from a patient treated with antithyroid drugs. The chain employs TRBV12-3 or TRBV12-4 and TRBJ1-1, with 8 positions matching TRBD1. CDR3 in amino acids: CASSGQGNTEAFF. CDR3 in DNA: TGTGCCAGCAGCGGACAGGGGAACACTGAAGCTTTCTTT.